This T cell receptor (beta chain) appears in the sequencing data of a study of shared clonotypes between healthy human individuals. Measured with immunoSEQ multiplex PCR; TCRdb has only the in-frame clones, and not every one. The sample shows about 710,000 clones, 55% to 85% of them seen only once. The length of the CDR3 is 15 residues. J lost 8 bases, V lost 5 bases, and 8 bases had no gene match. In germline, CDR1 is SNHLY, CDR2 FYNNEI. This TCR was recovered from a woman aged 25 to 39 in good health. The chain employs TRBV2 and TRBJ1-4; TRBD1 matches at 10 bases. The sequenced material came from memory CD4+ T cells sorted from blood. As for subset: CD45RA-negative fraction. CDR3 coding DNA: TGTGCCAGCAGTTTTACCGGGACAGGGGCGGAAAAACTGTTTTTT. This translates into CASSFTGTGAEKLFF. The full variable domain, its missing parts supplied by reference TRBV2 and TRBJ1-4, is EPEVTQTPSHQVTQMGQEVILRCVPISNHLYFYWYRQILGQKVEFLVSFYNNEISEKSEIFDDQFSVERPDGSNFTLKIRSTKLEDSAMYFCASSFTGTGAEKLFFGSGTQLSVL.